The next 32 T cell receptor beta chains were all read from a single sample in a study of blood T cell repertoires in COVID-19. TCRdb's copy holds only in-frame clones and misses some; the assay was immunoSEQ multiplex PCR. The table has 390,000 or so clones, 90% seen once. The sample was peripheral blood. The source of these receptors is a man younger than 35 with active or convalescent COVID-19.

The chain links TRBV7-2 to TRBJ2-1; 7 bases agree with TRBD2. In germline, CDR1 is SGHTA, CDR2 FQGNSA. The CDR3 consists of 13 residues. V shed 6 bases, J shed 9 bases, and the junction held 8 bases outside the gene matches. The CDR3 loop reads CASSYGRYGEQFF. CDR3 coding DNA: TGTGCCAGCAGTTACGGGAGGTATGGTGAGCAGTTCTTC.

V is TRBV18 and J is TRBJ2-7; D is perhaps TRBD2 (5 bases). The CDR3 is made up of 12 amino acids. CDR1 and CDR2 from the germline V gene are KGHSH and LQKENI. The ends were cut back, 4 bases at V and 6 bases at J, with 10 bases in the middle. This CDR3 reads CASSQDSTEQYF. CDR3 nucleotides: TGTGCCAGCTCACAGGACTCTACCGAGCAGTACTTC.

The CDR3 spells CSVEGGKRATEAFF. CDR3 nucleotides: TGCAGCGTTGAAGGGGGTAAGAGGGCCACTGAAGCTTTCTTT. The genes are TRBV29-1 and TRBJ1-1; D ambiguous. Germline V gives CDR1 SQVTM, CDR2 ANQGSEA. V dropped 1 base and J dropped 4 bases, with 13 bases sitting between them. CDR3 length: 14 amino acids.

This chain links TRBV19 with TRBJ2-7; D may be TRBD1 (5 bases). Trimming cost V 3 bases and J 2 bases, with 11 bases left between them. Germline lookup yields CDR1 LNHDA and CDR2 SQIVND (reference sequence). This CDR3 comprises 14 residues. The CDR3 spells CASSISAGTYEQYF. The DNA for the CDR3 is TGTGCCAGTAGTATCTCCGCAGGGACCTACGAGCAGTACTTC.

This chain uses TRBV28 with TRBJ1-1; D is undetermined. CDR1 MDHEN and CDR2 SYDVKM come from the germline V gene. V lost 9 bases to trimming and J lost 0 bases, with 5 bases between them. The CDR3 runs to 11 residues. CDR3 residues: CARGMNTEAFF. In DNA form, the CDR3 reads TGTGCCAGGGGCATGAACACTGAAGCTTTCTTT. Filled out from reference TRBV28 and TRBJ1-1, the complete variable domain reads DVKVTQSSRYLVKRTGEKVFLECVQDMDHENMFWYRQDPGLGLRLIYFSYDVKMKEKGDIPEGYSVSREKKERFSLILESASTNQTSMYLCARGMNTEAFFGQGTRLTVV.

This chain links TRBV3-1 (or the pseudogene TRBV3-2) with TRBJ1-1; 9 positions match TRBD1. The CDR3 consists of 15 residues. Germline V gives CDR1 LGHDT, CDR2 YNNKEL (reference sequence). V was clipped by 4 bases and J by 4 bases; unmatched bases: 7. The CDR3 DNA reads TGTGCCAGCAGCCCAAGTGGGACAGGGATCACTGAAGCTTTCTTT. This translates into CASSPSGTGITEAFF.

The rearrangement links TRBV5-1 to TRBJ1-1, with 8 bases that match TRBD1. V lost 0 bases and J lost 4; bases outside the gene matches: 2. The germline V gene has CDR1 SGHRS and CDR2 YFSETQ. The CDR3 extends over 14 amino acids. DNA for the CDR3: TGCGCCAGCAGCTTGGGACAGGGGCCCACTGAAGCTTTCTTT. Its translation: CASSLGQGPTEAFF.

V is TRBV6-2 or TRBV6-3 and J is TRBJ2-7; weak D call: TRBD2 (7 bases). The V end lost 0 bases, the J end lost 1 base, and 13 bases lay between the germline ends. The CDR3 consists of 16 residues. Germline CDR1 is MNHEY and CDR2 is SVGEGT. The CDR3 loop is CASSYSRGGVSYEQYF. The CDR3 nucleotides are TGTGCCAGCAGTTACTCAAGGGGGGGGGTTTCCTACGAGCAGTACTTC.

The rearrangement joins TRBV28 to TRBJ2-7; maybe TRBD2 (6 bases). CDR3 length equals 14 residues. The germline CDR1 and CDR2 sequences are MDHEN and SYDVKM. Trimming removed 3 bases at V and 2 bases at J, with 11 bases between. This chain's CDR3 is CASSFRLDAYEQYF. CDR3 nucleotides: TGTGCCAGCAGTTTCCGACTAGACGCCTACGAGCAGTACTTC. The whole variable domain, remainder taken from reference TRBV28 and TRBJ2-7, is DVKVTQSSRYLVKRTGEKVFLECVQDMDHENMFWYRQDPGLGLRLIYFSYDVKMKEKGDIPEGYSVSREKKERFSLILESASTNQTSMYLCASSFRLDAYEQYFGPGTRLTVT.

This chain connects TRBV9 to TRBJ2-7, with a tentative D call TRBD1 (6 bases). The CDR3 runs 14 residues. Deletions cut 4 bases from V and 2 bases from J, with 13 bases between. Germline CDR1 and CDR2: SGDLS and YYNGEE. CDR3 loop: CASSPRTATYEQYF. The CDR3 DNA reads as TGTGCCAGCAGCCCCCGGACAGCAACCTACGAGCAGTACTTC. The whole variable domain, filled in from reference TRBV9 and TRBJ2-7, reads DSGVTQTPKHLITATGQRVTLRCSPRSGDLSVYWYQQSLDQGLQFLIQYYNGEERAKGNILERFSAQQFPDLHSELNLSSLELGDSALYFCASSPRTATYEQYFGPGTRLTVT.

The CDR3 DNA sequence: TGTGCCAGCAGCTCCAACCCCGGTAGTCAAAACATTCAGTACTTC. Protein: CASSSNPGSQNIQYF. The chain carries TRBV7-8 and TRBJ2-4; D gene unclear. In germline, CDR1 is SGHVS, CDR2 FQNEAQ. The CDR3 has 15 amino acids. V was cut by 4 bases and J by 5 bases, with 15 bases left in between. Complete variable domain (other parts from reference TRBV7-8 and TRBJ2-4): GAGVSQSPRYKVAKRGQDVALRCDPISGHVSLFWYQQALGQGPEFLTYFQNEAQLDKSGLPSDRFFAERPEGSVSTLKIQRTQQEDSAVYLCASSSNPGSQNIQYFGAGTRLSVL.

This clone was found once. The rearrangement joins TRBV7-9 to TRBJ1-1; D is uncertain. CDR1 and CDR2 (germline): SEHNR, FQNEAQ (reference sequence). The CDR3 has 15 amino acids. V dropped 1 base and J dropped 5 bases, with 14 bases sitting between them. CDR3 sequence reads: CASSLVGISGTEAFF. The CDR3 DNA sequence: TGTGCCAGCAGCTTAGTTGGGATCTCGGGGACTGAAGCTTTCTTT.

The chain uses TRBV27 and TRBJ2-7; D gene uncertain. The germline V gene encodes CDR1 MNHEY and CDR2 SMNVEV (reference sequence). Between the trimmed V and J ends, which lost 4 bases and 2 bases, there was a span of 12 bases. This CDR3 is 14 amino acids long. This chain's CDR3 is CASSSYLAPYEQYF. CDR3 in DNA: TGTGCCAGCAGTTCTTATTTGGCCCCCTACGAGCAGTACTTC.

J is TRBJ1-2 and V is TRBV28; no definite D call. Germline V gives CDR1 MDHEN, CDR2 SYDVKM. Trimming took off 8 bases at V and 4 bases at J, with 11 bases between the two ends. CDR3 size: 12 residues. The CDR3 DNA follows: TGTGCCAGCCAACAATTTTCCTATGGCTACACCTTC. It yields the protein CASQQFSYGYTF.

This clone appeared a single time. The V call is TRBV28, the J call TRBJ1-6; D call uncertain. V shed 5 bases and J shed 13 bases, with 12 bases lying between them. Germline V CDR1 and CDR2: MDHEN, SYDVKM. This CDR3 region has 12 residues. The CDR3 DNA follows: TGTGCCAGCAGTCAAACCCCAGCGCCCCTCCACTTT. This translates into CASSQTPAPLHF.

The chain links TRBV4-3 to TRBJ1-2; D is possibly TRBD1 (6 bases). Germline assignment: CDR1 LGHNA and CDR2 YSLEER. The CDR3 totals 15 residues. V was pared by 0 bases and J by 5 bases, with 13 bases between. The CDR3 region has the DNA TGCGCCAGCAGCCAAGAGGGAGACAGGTGGTATGGCTACACCTTC. It is translated as CASSQEGDRWYGYTF.

The rearrangement links TRBV28 to TRBJ2-7; D remains ambiguous. Trimming removed 7 bases from V and 2 bases from J, with 15 bases in between. Germline CDR1 MDHEN, CDR2 SYDVKM. This CDR3 comprises 14 residues. CDR3 nucleotides: TGTGCCAGCACACTAACTGGATGGCCCTACGAGCAGTACTTC. Translation: CASTLTGWPYEQYF.

This chain connects TRBV18 to TRBJ2-3; 11 bases agree with TRBD2. Trimming took 1 base from V and 3 from J; bases not matched to a gene: 3. This CDR3 contains 16 residues. Germline values: CDR1 KGHSH, CDR2 LQKENI. CDR3 region: CASSPRTSGSTDTQYF. The CDR3 DNA sequence: TGTGCCAGCTCACCACGTACTAGCGGGAGTACAGATACGCAGTATTTT.

V usage is TRBV5-5 and J usage is TRBJ2-7; no reliable D call. Trimming took 2 bases from V and 0 from J, leaving 3 bases between them. The CDR3 is made up of 12 amino acids. Germline CDR1 SGHKS, CDR2 YYEKEE (reference sequence). The CDR3 loop is CASSFSSYEQYF. The CDR3 nucleotides are TGTGCCAGCAGCTTTAGCTCCTACGAGCAGTACTTC.

The chain links TRBV7-9 to TRBJ1-3; unclear D gene. The germline gives CDR1 SEHNR, CDR2 FQNEAQ (reference sequence). Between the trimmed V and J ends, which lost 6 bases and 0 bases, there was a span of 6 bases. The CDR3 has 13 residues. The CDR3 coding sequence is TGTGCCAGCAGTGCGGGCTCTGGAAACACCATATATTTT. It encodes CASSAGSGNTIYF.

This chain connects TRBV12-3 or TRBV12-4 to TRBJ2-7, with D possibly being TRBD1 (6 bases). The V end lost 6 bases, the J end lost 3 bases, and 9 bases lay between the germline ends. The CDR3 is 12 amino acids. The CDR3 reads CASSPDSYEQYF. CDR3 nucleotide sequence: TGTGCCAGCAGCCCGGACAGCTACGAGCAGTACTTC.

The V and J genes are TRBV27 and TRBJ1-2; D perhaps matches TRBD1 (6 bases). Trimming removed 3 bases from V and 2 bases from J, with 7 bases in between. The germline CDR1 and CDR2 sequences are MNHEY and SMNVEV (reference sequence). The CDR3 is made up of 13 amino acids. DNA for the CDR3: TGTGCCAGCAGTTTCGGGACAAACTATGGCTACACCTTC. It is translated as CASSFGTNYGYTF.

V usage is TRBV18 and J usage is TRBJ1-1, with 8 bases aligning to TRBD1. Unmatched junction bases numbered 3, after V lost 2 bases and J lost 10 bases. The germline V gene encodes CDR1 KGHSH and CDR2 LQKENI. This CDR3 is 12 amino acids long. Written as DNA, the CDR3 is TGTGCCAGCTCACCAGGACAGGGTCGAGCTTTCTTT. Its translation: CASSPGQGRAFF.

The chain carries TRBV28 and TRBJ2-5; D is possibly TRBD1 (5 bases). Trimming pared 3 bases from V and 5 bases from J, leaving 10 bases between. The CDR3 consists of 13 residues. Germline values: CDR1 MDHEN, CDR2 SYDVKM. The CDR3 sequence is CASSFGRVETQYF. CDR3 sequence (DNA): TGTGCCAGCAGTTTCGGCAGGGTCGAGACCCAGTACTTC.

This clone was seen a single time. The chain employs TRBV6-5 and TRBJ2-1; a possible D gene is TRBD2 (6 bases). Trimming cost V 8 bases and J 7 bases, with 21 bases left between them. The germline CDR1 and CDR2 sequences are MNHEY and SVGAGI. The CDR3 has 15 amino acids. CDR3 nucleotides: TGTGCCAGCCCCCGTTGGGCGCGGGACGTGAATGAGCAGTTCTTC. It is translated as CASPRWARDVNEQFF.

This clone has a single count. The genes are TRBV4-3 and TRBJ2-2, with 7 bases that match TRBD1. Germline assignment: CDR1 LGHNA and CDR2 YSLEER. The CDR3 runs to 15 residues. Losses at the gene ends were 2 bases for V and 6 bases for J; bases not matched to a gene: 6. The CDR3 loop is CASSQTLQGAGELFF. The CDR3 DNA is TGCGCCAGCAGCCAAACCCTCCAGGGGGCCGGGGAGCTGTTTTTT.

The V and J genes are TRBV30 and TRBJ2-7, with TRBD1 matching 9 bases. V dropped 3 bases and J dropped 6; count of bases not matched to a gene: 9. Germline V lookup: CDR1 GTSNPN, CDR2 SVGIG (reference sequence). This CDR3 comprises 14 residues. CDR3 sequence reads: CAWSPGQGKGEQYF. As DNA, the CDR3 is TGTGCCTGGAGCCCGGGACAGGGAAAGGGCGAGCAGTACTTC.

This rearrangement joins TRBV5-6 to TRBJ2-3, with D possibly matching TRBD2 (7 bases). Germline-derived CDR1 and CDR2 are SGHDT and YYEEEE. This CDR3 comprises 18 residues. V was clipped by 2 bases and J by 1 base, with 20 bases between them. The CDR3 loop reads CASSFGGRTSRGTDTQYF. In DNA, the CDR3 is TGTGCCAGCAGCTTCGGGGGGCGTACAAGTCGGGGCACAGATACGCAGTATTTT.

The chain is built from TRBV19 and TRBJ2-7, with TRBD2 matching over 7 bases. J was trimmed by 4 bases and V by 3 bases; bases with no gene match: 6. The CDR3 length is 14 residues. Per germline, CDR1 LNHDA and CDR2 SQIVND (reference sequence). Here the CDR3 DNA reads TGTGCCAGTAGTATGGCGGGCGGGGGATACGAGCAGTACTTC. Translating gives CASSMAGGGYEQYF.

J is TRBJ1-4 and V is TRBV4-1, with D unresolved. Germline assignment: CDR1 MGHRA and CDR2 YSYEKL. CDR3 length: 12 residues. The V and J ends lost 4 bases and 8 bases respectively, with 8 bases between them. The CDR3 DNA is TGCGCCAGCAGCCTGGTGGGCGAAAAACTGTTTTTT. Its protein product is CASSLVGEKLFF.

This chain uses TRBV5-1 with TRBJ1-5, with D possibly TRBD1 on 5 matching bases. The CDR3 spans 15 residues. Germline values: CDR1 SGHRS, CDR2 YFSETQ. V lost 4 bases to trimming and J lost 0 bases, with 11 bases between them. CDR3 nucleotide sequence: TGCGCCAGCAGCACAGGTCGGATTAGCAATCAGCCCCAGCATTTT. Amino acid sequence: CASSTGRISNQPQHF.

This chain uses TRBV6-2 or TRBV6-3 with TRBJ2-7, with D possibly TRBD2 on 5 matching bases. CDR3 size: 13 residues. Germline assignment: CDR1 MNHEY and CDR2 SVGEGT. The V end was cut by 2 bases, the J end by 1 base, with 6 bases between. Written as DNA, the CDR3 is TGTGCCAGCAGTTACCGAGGGTCCTACGAGCAGTACTTC. It codes for CASSYRGSYEQYF.